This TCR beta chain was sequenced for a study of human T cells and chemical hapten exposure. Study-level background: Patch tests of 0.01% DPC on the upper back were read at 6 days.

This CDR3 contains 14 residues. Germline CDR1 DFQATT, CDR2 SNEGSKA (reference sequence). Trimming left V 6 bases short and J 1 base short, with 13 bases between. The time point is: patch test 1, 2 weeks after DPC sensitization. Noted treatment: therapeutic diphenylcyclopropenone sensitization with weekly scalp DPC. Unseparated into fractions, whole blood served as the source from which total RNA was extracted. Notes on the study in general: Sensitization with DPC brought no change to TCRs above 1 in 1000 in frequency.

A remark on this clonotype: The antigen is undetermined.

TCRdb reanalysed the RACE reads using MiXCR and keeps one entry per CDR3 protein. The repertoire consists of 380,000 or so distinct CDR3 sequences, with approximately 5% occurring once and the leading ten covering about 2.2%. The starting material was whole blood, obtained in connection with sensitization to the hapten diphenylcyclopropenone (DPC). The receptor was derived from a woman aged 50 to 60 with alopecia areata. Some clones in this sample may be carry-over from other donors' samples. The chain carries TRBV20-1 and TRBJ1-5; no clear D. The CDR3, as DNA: TGCAGTGCAAACACCGGTGAGAGCAATCAGCCCCAGCATTTT. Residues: CSANTGESNQPQHF.